This T cell receptor (beta chain) was captured in a study of cytomegalovirus exposure and HLA in healthy donors. Whole-study results and caveats: The dataset shows that most TCR sequences were rare, while some public TCRs occurred in many donors. Reports showed the classifier diagnosing cytomegalovirus status with high specificity and sensitivity. Cytomegalovirus association was listed for 164 TCR beta chains.

The donors formed part of the roughly 110-subject validation cohort, distinct from the approximately 670-subject first cohort. The repertoire was sequenced with immunoSEQ multiplex PCR; TCRdb's copy has only in-frame clones and lacks some. Of 80,000 to 100,000 clones detected, 87% appear once; the ten largest clones hold roughly 3.9%. With regard to this clone: Its antigen is not known.

The CDR3 is 16 residues long. Between the trimmed V and J ends, which lost 4 bases and 5 bases, there was a span of 22 bases. Germline lookup yields CDR1 SGHKS and CDR2 YYEKEE (reference sequence). This receptor was taken from a woman in her thirties in good health and CMV-seronegative. Sequencing was carried out using PBMCs. The chain links TRBV5-5 to TRBJ2-7, with D tentatively TRBD2 (5 bases). The CDR3 nucleotides are TGTGCCAGCAGCCCCTCCCTGCGCGGACGGGAAAACGAGCAGTACTTC. Amino acids: CASSPSLRGRENEQYF.